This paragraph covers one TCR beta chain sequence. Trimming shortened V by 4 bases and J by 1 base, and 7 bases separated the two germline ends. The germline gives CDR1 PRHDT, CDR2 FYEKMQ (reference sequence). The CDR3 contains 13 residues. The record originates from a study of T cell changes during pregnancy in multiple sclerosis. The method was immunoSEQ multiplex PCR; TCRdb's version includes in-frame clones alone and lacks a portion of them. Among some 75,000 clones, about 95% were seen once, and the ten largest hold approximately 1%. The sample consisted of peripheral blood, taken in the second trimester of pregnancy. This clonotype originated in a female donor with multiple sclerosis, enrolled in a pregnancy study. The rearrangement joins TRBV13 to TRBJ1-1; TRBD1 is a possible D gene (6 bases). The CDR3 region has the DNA TGTGCCAGCAGCTCGACAGGGAACACTGAAGCTTTCTTT. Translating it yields CASSSTGNTEAFF. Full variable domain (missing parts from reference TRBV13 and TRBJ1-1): AAGVIQSPRHLIKEKRETATLKCYPIPRHDTVYWYQQGPGQDPQFLISFYEKMQSDKGSIPDRFSAQQFSDYHSELNMSSLELGDSALYFCASSSTGNTEAFFGQGTRLTVV.